This T cell receptor beta chain was sequenced during a study of T cell responses to AZD1222 COVID-19 vaccine. General study points: Seropositivity was recorded at baseline in only 6 or 7 AZD1222 recipients. Unmutated variant regions are reportedly targeted by nearly half of spike-specific TCRs.

Second-dose recipients at about 4 or about 12 weeks were treated as one pooled group. This CDR3 has 14 residues. J gave up 4 bases and V 6 bases, and 6 bases lay outside the gene matches. Per germline, CDR1 ENHRY and CDR2 SYGVKD. On this clone itself: The target antigen is unknown.

Assay used: immunoSEQ multiplex PCR; TCRdb lists only in-frame clones, some missing. The sample lists 200,000 or so clones; around 93% were seen once. Sequencing was performed on peripheral blood, taken 28 days after the second AZD1222 dose. The V gene is TRBV10-3, the J gene TRBJ1-2; 9 bases map to TRBD1. This clonotype originated in an adult who received the AZD1222 COVID-19 vaccine. The CDR3 DNA is TGTGCCATCAGCGCCTCGACAGGGGGCTATGGCTACACCTTC. It is translated as CAISASTGGYGYTF.